A single sample gave rise to the 11 T cell receptor beta chains below, sequenced in a study of cytomegalovirus exposure and HLA in healthy donors. This PCR relied on a set of 60 Vbeta primers and 13 Jbeta primers. Produced via immunoSEQ multiplex PCR; TCRdb's table is partial and in-frame only. The sample shows 85,000 to 120,000 clones, 80% to 90% of them seen only once. Sequencing used PBMCs. The receptors originated from a man aged 45-60 years in good health and CMV-seronegative.

The chain links TRBV10-3 to TRBJ2-7; 9 nucleotides agree with TRBD1. In germline, CDR1 is ENHRY, CDR2 SYGVKD. CDR3 length: 15 residues. The V and J ends lost 2 bases and 2 bases, in that order; junction bases with no gene match: 4. CDR3 loop: CAISEGTGITYEQYV. The CDR3 DNA reads TGTGCCATCAGTGAGGGGACAGGGATCACCTACGAGCAGTACGTC.

V gene TRBV7-6 combines with J gene TRBJ2-2; 12 positions agree with TRBD2. This CDR3 spans 16 amino acids. V was clipped by 5 bases and J by 6 bases; unmatched bases: 7. In germline, CDR1 is SGHVS, CDR2 FNYEAQ. In nucleotides, the CDR3 is TGTGCCAGCAGCCCGCGGACTAGCGGGGCCCCCGGGGAGCTGTTTTTT. Translating gives CASSPRTSGAPGELFF.

The rearrangement links TRBV6-4 to TRBJ1-1; no reliable D call. Looked up from germline, CDR1 is MRHNA and CDR2 is SNTAGT. The germline V and J ends were trimmed by 4 bases and 0 bases, with 6 bases remaining between them. This CDR3 comprises 13 residues. The DNA for the CDR3 is TGTGCCAGCAGTGCCAGTATGAACACTGAAGCTTTCTTT. As protein: CASSASMNTEAFF.

The rearrangement joins TRBV6-5 to TRBJ1-1; D gene ambiguous. V was clipped by 5 bases and J by 4 bases, with 14 bases between them. CDR1 and CDR2 from the germline V gene are MNHEY and SVGAGI. CDR3 length equals 14 residues. The CDR3 region has the DNA TGTGCCAGCAGTGGCGCAGGAGGGCTCACTGAAGCTTTCTTT. It yields the protein CASSGAGGLTEAFF.

The chain recombines TRBV5-1 with TRBJ2-2; 7 bases are a match to TRBD1. The CDR3 spans 14 residues. Germline values: CDR1 SGHRS, CDR2 YFSETQ. Unmatched junction bases numbered 5, after V lost 4 bases and J lost 5 bases. The CDR3 region is CASSVRQGTGELFF. As DNA, the CDR3 is TGCGCCAGCAGCGTACGACAGGGTACCGGGGAGCTGTTTTTT.

This sequence joins TRBV7-2 and TRBJ2-1; TRBD1 aligns across 9 bases. The CDR3 length is 13 residues. Germline CDR1 reads SGHTA; CDR2 reads FQGNSA. The junction had 7 bases not matched to a gene; V was cut back by 7 bases and J by 9 bases. The CDR3: CASTTGGRGEQFF. The CDR3, as DNA: TGTGCCAGCACGACAGGGGGAAGAGGTGAGCAGTTCTTC.

The chain uses TRBV6-5 and TRBJ2-7; 9 bases align to TRBD1. The CDR3 extends over 14 amino acids. The V and J ends lost 6 bases and 2 bases, in that order; junction bases with no gene match: 5. CDR1 is MNHEY and CDR2 is SVGAGI in the germline V gene. As DNA, the CDR3 is TGTGCCAGCAGGCCCTACAGGGGGCCCTACGAGCAGTACTTC. Translated: CASRPYRGPYEQYF.

The gene calls are TRBV7-9 and TRBJ2-1, with TRBD1 identical over 8 bases. The trim removed 3 bases at V and 2 bases at J, leaving 9 bases unmatched. Germline V gene lookup returns CDR1 SEHNR and CDR2 FQNEAQ (reference sequence). This CDR3 spans 17 amino acids. The CDR3: CASSFSYRGSAYNEQFF. The CDR3 region has the DNA TGTGCCAGCAGCTTTAGTTACAGGGGGTCGGCCTACAATGAGCAGTTCTTC.

This clone occurred a few times. The rearrangement links TRBV7-2 to TRBJ2-5; TRBD2 aligns across 8 bases. The better agreement between TRBJ2-7 and the DNA end casts doubt on the J call. The CDR3 has 16 amino acids. CDR1 is SGHTA, CDR2 FQGNSA, per germline. In DNA, the CDR3 is TGTGCCAGCAGCATGTCTGGTCGGGGGGGCCCCTACGAGCAGTACTTC. Translating it yields CASSMSGRGGPYEQYF.

This chain uses TRBV29-1 with TRBJ1-1; the match to TRBD1 covers 8 bases. The germline gives CDR1 SQVTM, CDR2 ANQGSEA. CDR3 length: 14 amino acids. The V gene end was trimmed by 4 bases and the J gene end by 1 base; junction bases not matched to a gene: 5. The CDR3 DNA follows: TGCAGCGTTGGATCCGGGACAGGGAACACTGAAGCTTTCTTT. Amino acids: CSVGSGTGNTEAFF.

The rearrangement uses TRBV10-1 and TRBJ2-5; 7 positions agree with TRBD1. Germline V gives CDR1 WNHNN, CDR2 SYGVQD (reference sequence). Losses at the gene ends were 4 bases for V and 7 bases for J; bases not matched to a gene: 6. The CDR3 loop spans 13 amino acids. The CDR3: CASSGDRVGTQYF. The CDR3 bases are TGCGCCAGCAGTGGTGACAGGGTGGGGACCCAGTACTTC.